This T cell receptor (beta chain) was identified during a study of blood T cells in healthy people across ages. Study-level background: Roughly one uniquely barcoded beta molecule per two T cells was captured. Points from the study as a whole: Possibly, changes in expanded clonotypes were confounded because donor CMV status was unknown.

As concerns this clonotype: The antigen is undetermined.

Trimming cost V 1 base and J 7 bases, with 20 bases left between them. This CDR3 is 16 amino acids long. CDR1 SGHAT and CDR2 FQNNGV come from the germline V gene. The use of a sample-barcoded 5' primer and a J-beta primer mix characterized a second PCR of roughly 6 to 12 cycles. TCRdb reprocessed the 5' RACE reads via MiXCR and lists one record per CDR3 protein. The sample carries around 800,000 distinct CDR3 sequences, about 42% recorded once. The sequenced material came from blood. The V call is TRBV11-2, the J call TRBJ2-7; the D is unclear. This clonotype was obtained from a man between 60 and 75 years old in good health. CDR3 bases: TGTGCCAGCAGCTTAGTGTACTCGTCTGGCTACAATGAGCAGTACTTC. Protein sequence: CASSLVYSSGYNEQYF.